The 27 T cell receptor beta chains in this list originate from one sample, sequenced in a study of CD8 T cells in Susac syndrome. Random hexamers served to reverse transcribe roughly 0.45 to 1 ug RNA. TCRdb recomputed calls from the immunoSEQ multiplex PCR reads with MiXCR, one row per CDR3 protein. The top ten clones hold less than 0.4% of a sample with some 110,000 distinct CDR3 sequences, more than 85% of them seen once. The sequencing sample was made of CD8+ T cells from PBMCs. The source of these receptors is a human donor with multiple sclerosis.

In this sample, this clonotype turned up once. The V and J genes are TRBV5-1 and TRBJ2-7; possible D gene TRBD2, 6 bases. This CDR3 has 13 residues. Deletions cut 6 bases from V and 0 bases from J, with 10 bases between. Germline V CDR1 and CDR2: SGHRS, YFSETQ. The CDR3 is CASKDGSSYEQYF. The CDR3, as DNA: TGCGCCAGCAAGGACGGGAGCTCCTACGAGCAGTACTTC. Complete variable domain (other parts from reference TRBV5-1 and TRBJ2-7): KAGVTQTPRYLIKTRGQQVTLSCSPISGHRSVSWYQQTPGQGLQFLFEYFSETQRNKGNFPGRFSGRQFSNSRSEMNVSTLELGDSALYLCASKDGSSYEQYFGPGTRLTVT.

The chain joins TRBV2 to TRBJ2-7; TRBD2 is a possible D gene (6 bases). The ends were cut back, 7 bases at V and 0 bases at J, with 19 bases in the middle. Per the germline V gene, CDR1 is SNHLY and CDR2 is FYNNEI. CDR3 length equals 16 residues. The CDR3 spells CASTASSAGFSYEQYV. CDR3 nucleotide sequence: TGTGCCAGCACTGCGTCTTCTGCGGGGTTCTCCTACGAGCAGTACGTC.

V is TRBV10-2 and J is TRBJ2-7; D might be TRBD1 (5 bases). CDR3 size: 16 residues. The V and J ends lost 7 bases and 1 base respectively, with 20 bases between them. Germline CDR1 WSHSY, CDR2 SAAADI. The CDR3: CASTRVMRTFSYEQYF. The CDR3 DNA follows: TGCGCCAGCACAAGGGTGATGAGGACATTTTCCTACGAGCAGTACTTC.

The chain is built from TRBV24-1 and TRBJ2-5; D ambiguous. This CDR3 spans 14 amino acids. Germline V lookup: CDR1 KGHDR, CDR2 SFDVKD. The V end was cut by 3 bases, the J end by 4 bases, with 11 bases between. DNA of the CDR3: TGTGCCACCAGTGATCCGCGTGGGGTAGAGACCCAGTACTTC. The encoded protein is CATSDPRGVETQYF.

V usage is TRBV5-1 and J usage is TRBJ1-2, with TRBD1 matching 8 bases. The CDR3 consists of 16 residues. The V segment lost 3 bases and the J segment 4 bases; nucleotides outside the gene matches: 11. The germline V gene encodes CDR1 SGHRS and CDR2 YFSETQ. In DNA form, the CDR3 reads TGCGCCAGCAGCTCAGACGGGACAGGCCTTCTCTATGGCTACACCTTC. Residues: CASSSDGTGLLYGYTF.

The rearrangement links TRBV6-6 to TRBJ1-5, with unresolved D. From germline, CDR1 is MNHNY and CDR2 SVGAGI (reference sequence). This CDR3 is built from 12 residues. Trimming cost V 0 bases and J 6 bases, with 3 bases left between them. DNA for the CDR3: TGTGCCAGCAGTTACTCATCTCAGCCCCAGCATTTT. The encoded protein is CASSYSSQPQHF.

The J gene is TRBJ2-5, the V gene TRBV5-6; D not certain. Trimming cost V 0 bases and J 2 bases, with 17 bases left between them. The CDR3 is 17 residues long. Germline loops: CDR1 SGHDT, CDR2 YYEEEE. The CDR3 bases are TGTGCCAGCAGCTTGGCTTCCAGCCTCGAAGGGCAAGAGACCCAGTACTTC. This codes for CASSLASSLEGQETQYF.

The rearrangement links TRBV5-4 to TRBJ2-7; D gene uncertain. Germline values: CDR1 SGHNT, CDR2 YYREEE (reference sequence). CDR3 length: 14 residues. Trimming took off 4 bases at V and 4 bases at J, with 15 bases between the two ends. CDR3 loop: CASSRPPKDYEQYF. The CDR3 DNA sequence: TGTGCCAGCAGCCGCCCCCCAAAGGATTACGAGCAGTACTTC. Full variable domain (outside the CDR3, taken from reference TRBV5-4 and TRBJ2-7): ETGVTQSPTHLIKTRGQQVTLRCSSQSGHNTVSWYQQALGQGPQFIFQYYREEENGRGNFPPRFSGLQFPNYSSELNVNALELDDSALYLCASSRPPKDYEQYFGPGTRLTVT.

This clonotype came up once. One end of the junction fails to match germline, which may point to a read error. This rearrangement joins TRBV27 to TRBJ2-3; 14 bases map to TRBD2. CDR1 is MNHEY and CDR2 is SMNVEV in the germline V gene (reference sequence). This CDR3 is built from 17 residues. The CDR3 sequence is CASSSGLAGGGVDTQYF. The CDR3, as DNA: TGTGCCAGTAGTTCAGGACTAGCGGGGGGTGGTGTGGATACGCAGTATTTT.

The chain employs TRBV4-2 and TRBJ1-5; D not resolved. This CDR3 contains 14 residues. The V gene lost 5 bases and the J gene lost 4 bases, with 12 bases spanning the gap. Germline assignment: CDR1 LGHNA and CDR2 YNFKEQ. The CDR3 sequence: CASSVRRFNQPQHF. The CDR3 DNA reads TGTGCCAGCAGCGTCAGGAGATTTAATCAGCCCCAGCATTTT.

The chain combines TRBV27 with TRBJ2-7; 11 positions agree with TRBD2. The germline gives CDR1 MNHEY, CDR2 SMNVEV (reference sequence). The ends lost 8 bases at V and 7 bases at J; junction bases unmatched: 16. This CDR3 comprises 16 residues. The CDR3 spells CASSRGTSGGFWEQYF. The CDR3 DNA is TGTGCCAGCTCCCGGGGCACTAGCGGGGGTTTTTGGGAGCAGTACTTC.

The CDR3 nucleotides are TGCGCCAGCAGCCCCCTAGGCGAGGTAAATCAGCCCCAGCATTTT. It yields the protein CASSPLGEVNQPQHF. The chain links TRBV4-1 to TRBJ1-5, with D uncertain. This CDR3 is 15 amino acids long. The V end was cut by 4 bases, the J end by 4 bases, with 14 bases between. Germline V gene sequence: CDR1 MGHRA, CDR2 YSYEKL.

The V gene is TRBV28, the J gene TRBJ2-5; no reliable D call. The V end lost 1 base, the J end lost 0 bases, and 3 bases lay between the germline ends. Germline V gene lookup returns CDR1 MDHEN and CDR2 SYDVKM. The CDR3 contains 13 residues. The CDR3 DNA reads TGTGCCAGCAGTTTATTTAACCAAGAGACCCAGTACTTC. It codes for CASSLFNQETQYF. Combining the CDR3 with reference TRBV28 and TRBJ2-5 gives the whole variable domain DVKVTQSSRYLVKRTGEKVFLECVQDMDHENMFWYRQDPGLGLRLIYFSYDVKMKEKGDIPEGYSVSREKKERFSLILESASTNQTSMYLCASSLFNQETQYFGPGTRLLVL.

V is TRBV20-1 and J is TRBJ2-2, with D uncertain. This CDR3 has 17 residues. Trimming removed 4 bases at V and 0 bases at J, with 18 bases between. Germline assignment: CDR1 DFQATT and CDR2 SNEGSKA (reference sequence). For the CDR3, the DNA is TGCAGTGCTATTCTACCTCCGTGGAAGGCGAACACCGGGGAGCTGTTTTTT. Its translation: CSAILPPWKANTGELFF.

The chain carries TRBV13 and TRBJ2-2; perhaps TRBD2 as D (5 bases). CDR3 size: 15 residues. Between the trimmed V and J ends, which lost 5 bases and 2 bases, there was a span of 12 bases. The germline gives CDR1 PRHDT, CDR2 FYEKMQ (reference sequence). CDR3 nucleotides: TGTGCCAGCAGCCCGAGGGCTAGAAACACCGGGGAGCTGTTTTTT. Protein sequence: CASSPRARNTGELFF.

The J gene is TRBJ1-2, the V gene TRBV4-1, with TRBD1 as a possible D gene (6 bases). The V gene lost 1 base and the J gene lost 6 bases, with 12 bases spanning the gap. CDR3 length: 14 amino acids. Germline assignment: CDR1 MGHRA and CDR2 YSYEKL. This chain's CDR3 is CASSQGSRGNGYTF. CDR3 coding DNA: TGCGCCAGCAGCCAAGGCTCCAGGGGTAATGGCTACACCTTC.

The chain is built from TRBV7-2 and TRBJ2-3, with TRBD2 identical over 8 bases. Germline V lookup: CDR1 SGHTA, CDR2 FQGNSA. After removal of 3 bases from V and 4 bases from J, the junction contained 3 bases not matched to a gene. This CDR3 has 14 amino acids. This chain's CDR3 is CASSFGGAADTQYF. Here the CDR3 DNA reads TGTGCCAGCAGCTTCGGGGGGGCCGCAGATACGCAGTATTTT.

The chain employs TRBV29-1 and TRBJ2-7, with 8 bases fitting TRBD2. CDR3 length: 13 residues. The ends lost 6 bases at V and 0 bases at J; junction bases unmatched: 4. CDR1 is SQVTM, CDR2 ANQGSEA, per germline. CDR3 DNA: TGCAGCGTCAGAACTAGCGGCTCCTACGAGCAGTACGTC. Protein: CSVRTSGSYEQYV.

V usage is TRBV27 and J usage is TRBJ2-5; 10 nucleotides agree with TRBD2. This CDR3 contains 16 residues. Trimming took 5 bases from V and 1 from J; bases not matched to a gene: 7. CDR1 is MNHEY, CDR2 SMNVEV, per germline (reference sequence). CDR3 in DNA: TGTGCCAGCAGTCCCCTAGCGGGGGCCATCCAAGAGACCCAGTACTTC. Protein product: CASSPLAGAIQETQYF.

The rearrangement links TRBV5-1 to TRBJ2-1; D perhaps matches TRBD2 (6 bases). Germline-derived CDR1 and CDR2 are SGHRS and YFSETQ. The V end lost 8 bases, the J end lost 6 bases, and 12 bases lay between the germline ends. The CDR3 extends over 12 amino acids. Written as DNA, the CDR3 is TGCGCCAGTTCATGGCGGGGCAATGAGCAGTTCTTC. Protein product: CASSWRGNEQFF.

This clonotype was counted once. The chain is built from TRBV11-1 and TRBJ2-1; no definite D call. In germline, CDR1 is SGHAT, CDR2 FQDESV (reference sequence). Deletions cut 3 bases from V and 0 bases from J, with 12 bases between. This CDR3 is 16 amino acids long. The CDR3, as DNA: TGTGCCAGCAGCTTCGCCCGCGGCTACTCCTACAATGAGCAGTTCTTC. Its protein product is CASSFARGYSYNEQFF.

The chain couples TRBV29-1 to TRBJ2-1; D is perhaps TRBD2 (6 bases). Trimming removed 0 bases at V and 7 bases at J, with 7 bases between. CDR3 length: 12 residues. The germline V gene encodes CDR1 SQVTM and CDR2 ANQGSEA. CDR3 nucleotides: TGCAGCGTTGAAGACGGGGGTAATGAGCAGTTCTTC. Amino acid sequence: CSVEDGGNEQFF.

The rearrangement links TRBV9 to TRBJ2-3; a possible D gene is TRBD2 (7 bases). This CDR3 has 14 amino acids. The germline gives CDR1 SGDLS, CDR2 YYNGEE. Trimming stripped 3 bases from V and 1 base from J, with 9 bases between. The CDR3 DNA is TGTGCCAGCAGCGGGGAGGGGGGCACAGATACGCAGTATTTT. Protein sequence: CASSGEGGTDTQYF.

The chain joins TRBV4-1 to TRBJ1-6, with 7 bases that match TRBD1. V shed 0 bases, J shed 8 bases, and the junction held 10 bases outside the gene matches. This CDR3 region has 17 residues. Germline V gene data show CDR1 as MGHRA and CDR2 as YSYEKL. The CDR3 DNA follows: TGCGCCAGCAGCCAAGACCCTTACGAGACAGGGTATTCACCCCTCCACTTT. It specifies CASSQDPYETGYSPLHF.

The chain links TRBV12-3 or TRBV12-4 to TRBJ1-2; 9 bases are a match to TRBD1. J gave up 8 bases and V 10 bases, and 5 bases lay outside the gene matches. The CDR3 is 11 amino acids. CDR3: CATGTGNGYTF. CDR3 sequence (DNA): TGTGCCACGGGGACAGGGAACGGCTACACCTTC.

This clonotype was counted a few times. The chain uses TRBV9 and TRBJ2-1; D ambiguous. The CDR3 runs 11 residues. Germline V gives CDR1 SGDLS, CDR2 YYNGEE. The V gene lost 7 bases and the J gene lost 6 bases, with 8 bases spanning the gap. This chain's CDR3 is CASSTTNEQFF. The CDR3, as DNA: TGTGCCAGCTCCACGACCAATGAGCAGTTCTTC.

Here the CDR3 reads CASSLRGTDTEAFF. Here the CDR3 DNA reads TGTGCCAGCAGCTTGAGGGGTACGGACACTGAAGCTTTCTTT. V and J are TRBV7-2 and TRBJ1-1; D possibly corresponds to TRBD1 (5 bases). CDR1 is SGHTA and CDR2 is FQGNSA in the germline V gene. V shed 3 bases and J shed 3 bases, with 11 bases lying between them. This CDR3 has 14 amino acids.